This TCR beta chain emerged from a study of blood T cell repertoires in COVID-19. Overall study: From T cells, B-cell-depleted T cells, or PBMCs came the material, which was cDNA or gDNA.

There are a few counts of this clone. In the source study's methods: The assay estimated nucleated cells by amplifying reference gene primers. Data came from immunoSEQ multiplex PCR; TCRdb stores just in-frame clones and leaves some out. The DNA was the basis for D and trimming; V, J and clone size are from that table. The top ten clones hold more than 9% of a sample with a few hundred thousand clones, around 87% of them seen once. This clonotype originated in a woman aged 25 to 45 with COVID-19, enrolled during active disease. Sequencing was done on a sample of peripheral blood.

The CDR3 bases are TGCGCCAGCAGCCAAGCAGCAGGGGGCTACGAGCAGTACTTC. Protein product: CASSQAAGGYEQYF. The chain uses TRBV4-3 and TRBJ2-7, with 7 bases fitting TRBD1. From germline, CDR1 is LGHNA and CDR2 YSLEER. V trimming: 1 base; J trimming: 3 bases; junction bases outside the gene matches: 3. The CDR3 has 14 amino acids.